The 23 T cell receptor beta chains in this list originate from one sample, sequenced in a study of blood T cell repertoires in COVID-19. Method: immunoSEQ multiplex PCR; TCRdb's copy keeps in-frame clones and lacks some. The sample holds approximately 310,000 clones, about 90% seen once. The specimen sequenced was peripheral blood. These receptors all stem from a woman aged 45-65 years who had recovered from COVID-19.

This chain links TRBV6-9 with TRBJ2-3; possibly TRBD2 for D (7 bases). V was trimmed by 9 bases and J by 1 base, leaving 17 bases between them. There are 15 residues in the CDR3. Germline loops: CDR1 MNHGY, CDR2 SVAAGI. The CDR3 coding sequence is TGTGCCAGTACCACCGAGGGGGGGGGCACAGATACGCAGTATTTT. As protein: CASTTEGGGTDTQYF.

This chain connects TRBV5-1 to TRBJ2-7; D possibly corresponds to TRBD1 (6 bases). This CDR3 comprises 15 residues. Germline V gene lookup returns CDR1 SGHRS and CDR2 YFSETQ. Deletions cut 0 bases from V and 4 bases from J, with 14 bases between. The CDR3 protein is CASSLGRTDQYEQYF. DNA for the CDR3: TGCGCCAGCAGCTTGGGGCGGACAGACCAATACGAGCAGTACTTC.

J is TRBJ1-1 and V is TRBV6-2 or TRBV6-3; 8 positions match TRBD1. Germline values: CDR1 MNHEY, CDR2 SVGEGT. The CDR3 totals 14 residues. The trim removed 4 bases at V and 3 bases at J, leaving 4 bases unmatched. The CDR3 DNA reads as TGTGCCAGCAGTTTCAGGGGGCTGGACACTGAAGCTTTCTTT. Translation: CASSFRGLDTEAFF.

The rearrangement links TRBV3-1 (or the pseudogene TRBV3-2) to TRBJ1-3; D uncertain. Between the trimmed V and J ends, which lost 4 bases and 7 bases, there was a span of 17 bases. The CDR3 is made up of 15 amino acids. Germline-derived CDR1 and CDR2 are LGHDT and YNNKEL (reference sequence). The chain's CDR3 is CASSPNRVLPNTIYF. The CDR3 coding sequence is TGTGCCAGCAGCCCAAACCGGGTTCTACCCAACACCATATATTTT.

This rearrangement joins TRBV12-3 or TRBV12-4 to TRBJ2-3; D might be TRBD2 (6 bases). There are 13 residues in the CDR3. V shed 8 bases and J shed 1 base, with 10 bases lying between them. The CDR3 protein is CASGGYGTDTQYF. In nucleotides, the CDR3 is TGTGCCAGCGGGGGGTATGGCACAGATACGCAGTATTTT.

The chain joins TRBV7-9 to TRBJ1-1; no firm D call. Germline CDR1 and CDR2: SEHNR and FQNEAQ (reference sequence). Trimming removed 2 bases from V and 1 base from J, with 14 bases in between. There are 16 residues in the CDR3. CDR3 sequence: CASSLSPGIRNTEAFF. CDR3 coding DNA: TGTGCCAGCAGCTTATCTCCGGGGATTAGGAACACTGAAGCTTTCTTT.

This rearrangement joins TRBV4-1 to TRBJ2-3; TRBD2 aligns across 8 bases. This CDR3 comprises 17 residues. V trimming: 4 bases; J trimming: 1 base; junction bases outside the gene matches: 10. CDR1 and CDR2 (germline): MGHRA, YSYEKL. Here the CDR3 reads CASSRTPAGVGTDTQYF. In DNA, the CDR3 is TGCGCCAGCAGCCGGACCCCAGCGGGAGTGGGCACAGATACGCAGTATTTT.

CDR3 DNA sequence: TGCAGTGCTAGTACTCGGACAGGGGGCTTGGGCGGCTACACCTTC. Translating gives CSASTRTGGLGGYTF. The chain joins TRBV20-1 to TRBJ1-2, with 11 bases that match TRBD1. Looked up from germline, CDR1 is DFQATT and CDR2 is SNEGSKA (reference sequence). V shed 3 bases, J shed 8 bases, and the junction held 11 bases outside the gene matches. This CDR3 region has 15 residues.

The chain employs TRBV7-9 and TRBJ1-2; 8 nucleotides agree with TRBD1. Per the germline V gene, CDR1 is SEHNR and CDR2 is FQNEAQ (reference sequence). CDR3 length: 13 amino acids. The V and J ends lost 5 bases and 7 bases, in that order; junction bases with no gene match: 6. The CDR3: CASSHGQGTGYTF. CDR3 bases: TGTGCCAGCAGCCACGGACAGGGAACTGGCTACACCTTC. The full variable domain, in which reference TRBV7-9 and TRBJ1-2 provide the parts outside the CDR3, is DTGVSQNPRHKITKRGQNVTFRCDPISEHNRLYWYRQTLGQGPEFLTYFQNEAQLEKSRLLSDRFSAERPKGSFSTLEIQRTEQGDSAMYLCASSHGQGTGYTFGSGTRLTVV.

The chain recombines TRBV27 with TRBJ2-7, with 9 nucleotides matching TRBD1. CDR1 is MNHEY and CDR2 is SMNVEV in the germline V gene (reference sequence). V lost 6 bases to trimming and J lost 5 bases; unmatched junction nucleotides: 8. CDR3 length equals 14 residues. The CDR3 is CASRGTGIFNEQYF. CDR3 nucleotides: TGTGCCAGCAGAGGGACAGGGATTTTCAACGAGCAGTACTTC.

As for this clone: Other DNA sequences in the sample encode the same CDR3. J is TRBJ2-7 and V is TRBV15; D might be TRBD1 (5 bases). V shed 0 bases and J shed 6 bases, with 9 bases lying between them. This CDR3 contains 13 residues. Germline values: CDR1 LNHNV, CDR2 YYDKDF (reference sequence). CDR3 residues: CATSRDRVGEQYF. The CDR3 nucleotides read TGTGCCACCAGCAGAGACAGGGTGGGCGAGCAGTACTTC.

This chain links TRBV6-2 or TRBV6-3 with TRBJ2-5; D may be TRBD2 (5 bases). V dropped 2 bases and J dropped 5 bases, with 12 bases sitting between them. This CDR3 is 14 amino acids long. CDR1 and CDR2 from the germline V gene are MNHEY and SVGEGT. Here the CDR3 DNA reads TGTGCCAGCAGTTACGGCGGGTCGGGGGAGACCCAGTACTTC. Its translation: CASSYGGSGETQYF.

The genes are TRBV5-6 and TRBJ2-3, with TRBD2 identical over 7 bases. J gave up 0 bases and V 3 bases, and 13 bases lay outside the gene matches. This CDR3 has 18 amino acids. Per germline, CDR1 SGHDT and CDR2 YYEEEE. CDR3 in amino acids: CASSSPSGDLSSTDTQYF. The CDR3 DNA reads TGTGCCAGCAGCTCCCCGAGCGGGGACCTCTCTAGCACAGATACGCAGTATTTT.

The V call is TRBV5-4, the J call TRBJ1-1; D perhaps matches TRBD1 (6 bases). The CDR3 is 15 amino acids. Trimming pared 0 bases from V and 8 bases from J, leaving 17 bases between. The germline V gene has CDR1 SGHNT and CDR2 YYREEE (reference sequence). The CDR3 nucleotides read TGTGCCAGCAGCTTGGCGGGGGGCGCCTGGGCCGAAGCTTTCTTT. Encoded protein: CASSLAGGAWAEAFF.

The chain couples TRBV5-1 to TRBJ2-3; tentative D call: TRBD2 (5 bases). The CDR3 is 15 residues long. Per the germline V gene, CDR1 is SGHRS and CDR2 is YFSETQ. The germline V and J ends were trimmed by 0 bases and 2 bases, with 10 bases remaining between them. CDR3 region: CASSLGSGSTDTQYF. The CDR3 DNA sequence: TGCGCCAGCAGCTTGGGGAGCGGATCCACAGATACGCAGTATTTT.

This clone turned up a few times. The chain joins TRBV4-3 to TRBJ1-1, with D possibly being TRBD1 (5 bases). Germline assignment: CDR1 LGHNA and CDR2 YSLEER. The ends were cut back, 0 bases at V and 3 bases at J, with 8 bases in the middle. The CDR3 is 14 amino acids. The CDR3 sequence is CASSQEGGYTEAFF. CDR3 nucleotide sequence: TGCGCCAGCAGCCAAGAGGGGGGGTACACTGAAGCTTTCTTT.

The J gene is TRBJ1-2, the V gene TRBV9; no clear D. Between the trimmed V and J ends, which lost 0 bases and 4 bases, there was a span of 19 bases. CDR1 SGDLS and CDR2 YYNGEE come from the germline V gene. CDR3 length equals 17 residues. This CDR3 is CASSVGGNPLTPYGYTF. The CDR3 nucleotides are TGTGCCAGCAGCGTAGGCGGGAACCCCCTTACACCCTATGGCTACACCTTC.

This chain connects TRBV19 to TRBJ1-5; 7 nucleotides agree with TRBD1. Germline V gene sequence: CDR1 LNHDA, CDR2 SQIVND (reference sequence). J was trimmed by 7 bases and V by 9 bases; bases with no gene match: 12. This CDR3 has 14 amino acids. CDR3 DNA: TGTGCCAGAGGGGGCTCTCGAACTCGCCAGCCCCAGCATTTT. It is translated as CARGGSRTRQPQHF.

The chain couples TRBV28 to TRBJ1-5; 7 nucleotides match TRBD1. Germline CDR1 reads MDHEN; CDR2 reads SYDVKM. The CDR3 extends over 14 amino acids. Trimming removed 10 bases from V and 3 bases from J; junction bases left unmatched: 9. The CDR3 DNA is TGTGCCACCCACGGGGGACAGAACAATCAGCCCCAGCATTTT. This encodes CATHGGQNNQPQHF.

The chain couples TRBV18 to TRBJ2-1; D is possibly TRBD1 (7 bases). V was cut by 3 bases and J by 1 base, with 16 bases left in between. The germline CDR1 and CDR2 sequences are KGHSH and LQKENI. The CDR3 length is 17 residues. CDR3 bases: TGTGCCAGCTCACCCCGGGACAGAGCGGGTTCCTACAATGAGCAGTTCTTC. It yields the protein CASSPRDRAGSYNEQFF.

The count of this clone is one. J is TRBJ2-3 and V is TRBV18, with a tentative D call TRBD2 (5 bases). V was trimmed by 10 bases and J by 0 bases, leaving 17 bases between them. This CDR3 has 15 residues. Germline-derived CDR1 and CDR2 are KGHSH and LQKENI. CDR3 region: CATSTGLASTDTQYF. The CDR3 coding sequence is TGTGCCACCAGCACTGGACTTGCTAGCACAGATACGCAGTATTTT.

The chain couples TRBV7-2 to TRBJ1-1, with a weak D call TRBD1 (5 bases). Trimming shortened V by 6 bases and J by 2 bases, and 10 bases separated the two germline ends. Germline values: CDR1 SGHTA, CDR2 FQGNSA. CDR3 length: 13 residues. CDR3 residues: CASRGGVNTEAFF. The CDR3 coding sequence is TGTGCCAGCAGGGGAGGGGTTAACACTGAAGCTTTCTTT.

On this clone itself: This same CDR3 is encoded by further DNA sequences in the sample. The chain couples TRBV28 to TRBJ1-5, with 7 positions matching TRBD1. The length of the CDR3 is 13 residues. Germline CDR1 is MDHEN and CDR2 is SYDVKM. The trim removed 6 bases at V and 4 bases at J, leaving 3 bases unmatched. CDR3 sequence: CASRGQLNQPQHF. CDR3 DNA: TGTGCCAGCAGGGGACAGCTAAATCAGCCCCAGCATTTT. The full variable domain, completed using reference TRBV28 and TRBJ1-5, is DVKVTQSSRYLVKRTGEKVFLECVQDMDHENMFWYRQDPGLGLRLIYFSYDVKMKEKGDIPEGYSVSREKKERFSLILESASTNQTSMYLCASRGQLNQPQHFGDGTRLSIL.